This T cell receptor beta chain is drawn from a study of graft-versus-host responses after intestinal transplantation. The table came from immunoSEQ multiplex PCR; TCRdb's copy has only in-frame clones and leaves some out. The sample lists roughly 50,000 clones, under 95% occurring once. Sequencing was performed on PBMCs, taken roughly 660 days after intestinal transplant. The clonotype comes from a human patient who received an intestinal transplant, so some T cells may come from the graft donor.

Here the CDR3 DNA reads TGTGCCAGTAGTAAGTCCTCGAGTGGTAACAATGAGCAGTTCTTC. Its translation: CASSKSSSGNNEQFF. The J gene is TRBJ2-1, the V gene TRBV19; D not certain. The V end lost 4 bases, the J end lost 5 bases, and 15 bases lay between the germline ends. This CDR3 has 15 residues. Germline loops: CDR1 LNHDA, CDR2 SQIVND (reference sequence).